This T cell receptor (beta chain) comes out of a study of blood T cells in healthy people across ages. Comment on this clonotype: Its antigen is unidentified.

The CDR3 is made up of 15 amino acids. The V and J ends lost 8 bases and 7 bases, in that order; junction bases with no gene match: 15. With a J-beta primer mix and a sample-barcoded 5' primer, a second PCR ran about 7 to 11 cycles. TCRdb re-analysed the 5' RACE reads in MiXCR, keeping a single row per CDR3 protein. The sample includes 700,000 to 950,000 distinct CDR3 sequences, 58% of them seen just once. Study findings and constraints: In older individuals, TCR beta diversity per million T cells was lower, falling roughly linearly with age.

Sequenced input: blood. The origin of this receptor is a man aged 25-45 years in good health. The chain combines TRBV12-3 or TRBV12-4 with TRBJ2-7; 9 bases are shared with TRBD2. The CDR3 DNA reads as TGTGCCAGCTCGCGCCTAGCGGGGCGCTACAATGAGCAGTACTTC. Encoded protein: CASSRLAGRYNEQYF.